What follows are 27 T cell receptor beta chains derived from one specimen sequenced in a study of blood T cell repertoires in COVID-19. Repertoires were generated with immunoSEQ multiplex PCR, while TCRdb's copy carries only in-frame clones and drops some. The top ten clones hold 2.5% to 3% of a sample with fewer than 350,000 clones, 80% to 85% of them seen once. The sequencing input was peripheral blood. The receptors were sampled from an older woman with active or convalescent COVID-19.

V usage is TRBV27 and J usage is TRBJ2-3; D unresolved. The CDR3 contains 13 residues. Trimming left V 2 bases short and J 5 bases short, with 8 bases between. CDR1 is MNHEY and CDR2 is SMNVEV in the germline V gene (reference sequence). As DNA, the CDR3 is TGTGCCAGCAGTTTAGGTGAGGTAGATACGCAGTATTTT. As protein: CASSLGEVDTQYF.

This rearrangement joins TRBV18 to TRBJ2-1; D gene unclear. CDR1 and CDR2 (germline): KGHSH, LQKENI. V dropped 6 bases and J dropped 0 bases, with 18 bases sitting between them. This CDR3 has 17 residues. The CDR3 bases are TGTGCCAGCTCCACCTCCACTACTCGATACTCCTACAATGAGCAGTTCTTC. This translates into CASSTSTTRYSYNEQFF.

The chain links TRBV6-2 or TRBV6-3 to TRBJ2-7; D ambiguous. Germline CDR1 and CDR2: MNHEY and SVGEGT. Trimming cost V 5 bases and J 2 bases, with 4 bases left between them. This CDR3 has 11 amino acids. The CDR3 is CASSDTYEQYF. The CDR3 bases are TGTGCCAGCAGTGACACCTACGAGCAGTACTTC.

CDR3 loop: CASSQVGGFTDTQYF. In DNA, the CDR3 is TGTGCCAGCAGCCAAGTGGGAGGGTTCACAGATACGCAGTATTTT. The chain couples TRBV4-2 to TRBJ2-3; 7 bases are a match to TRBD2. Germline-derived CDR1 and CDR2 are LGHNA and YNFKEQ. Trimming at V came to 1 base and at J to 2 bases, leaving 3 bases not matched to a gene. The CDR3 runs to 15 residues.

This chain joins TRBV19 and TRBJ2-7; D gene uncertain. This CDR3 region has 13 residues. Trimming removed 3 bases from V and 9 bases from J, with 15 bases in between. Germline CDR1 and CDR2: LNHDA and SQIVND (reference sequence). CDR3 sequence (DNA): TGTGCCAGTAGTATCATCCCCTTCGAGAGGCAGTACTTC. Its translation: CASSIIPFERQYF.

As DNA, the CDR3 is TGTGCCAGCAGTGAAGCGGGCCTGAACACCATATATTTT. Translating it yields CASSEAGLNTIYF. J is TRBJ1-3 and V is TRBV6-1; D gene uncertain. The CDR3 extends over 13 amino acids. CDR1 MNHNS and CDR2 SASEGT come from the germline V gene. With 0 bases removed from V and 7 bases from J, the gap between germline ends came to 7 bases.

The chain has TRBV19 and TRBJ2-5; tentatively, D is TRBD1 (7 bases). Germline values: CDR1 LNHDA, CDR2 SQIVND (reference sequence). Trimming stripped 5 bases from V and 5 bases from J, with 27 bases between. The CDR3 runs 18 residues. CDR3 region: CASSSHPRSSRGRETQYF. The CDR3, as DNA: TGTGCCAGTAGTTCCCACCCGAGGTCCTCCAGGGGGAGGGAGACCCAGTACTTC.

The CDR3 loop reads CASRGGYEQYF. CDR3 DNA: TGCGCCAGTCGAGGAGGGTACGAGCAGTACTTC. The V gene is TRBV5-1, the J gene TRBJ2-7, with D perhaps TRBD2 (6 bases). CDR3 length equals 11 residues. Trimming removed 8 bases from V and 4 bases from J, with 10 bases in between. In germline, CDR1 is SGHRS, CDR2 YFSETQ. The complete variable domain, with remaining parts taken from reference TRBV5-1 and TRBJ2-7, reads KAGVTQTPRYLIKTRGQQVTLSCSPISGHRSVSWYQQTPGQGLQFLFEYFSETQRNKGNFPGRFSGRQFSNSRSEMNVSTLELGDSALYLCASRGGYEQYFGPGTRLTVT.

The chain carries TRBV5-6 and TRBJ2-2; D gene uncertain. The germline V gene encodes CDR1 SGHDT and CDR2 YYEEEE. There are 13 residues in the CDR3. Trimming pared 0 bases from V and 7 bases from J, leaving 7 bases between. Written as DNA, the CDR3 is TGTGCCAGCAGCTTGGGGGCTGGCGGGGAGCTGTTTTTT. As protein: CASSLGAGGELFF.

This CDR3 reads CASRTGEWNEQFF. The CDR3 DNA sequence: TGTGCCAGTCGGACAGGGGAATGGAATGAGCAGTTCTTC. J is TRBJ2-1 and V is TRBV19; 9 nucleotides align to TRBD1. Looked up from germline, CDR1 is LNHDA and CDR2 is SQIVND (reference sequence). The CDR3 extends over 13 amino acids. Trimming at V came to 8 bases and at J to 7 bases, leaving 6 bases not matched to a gene.

The chain combines TRBV9 with TRBJ2-3; 9 nucleotides match TRBD2. Germline V CDR1 and CDR2: SGDLS, YYNGEE. After removal of 2 bases from V and 2 bases from J, the junction contained 9 bases not matched to a gene. CDR3 size: 17 residues. This chain's CDR3 is CASSVSGGQTVTDTQYF. The CDR3 DNA follows: TGTGCCAGCAGCGTTAGCGGGGGCCAAACTGTCACAGATACGCAGTATTTT.

This clone was detected a few times. This chain links TRBV19 with TRBJ1-5; D may be TRBD1 (6 bases). The CDR3 has 15 amino acids. CDR1 LNHDA and CDR2 SQIVND come from the germline V gene (reference sequence). Deletions cut 3 bases from V and 7 bases from J, with 16 bases between. The DNA for the CDR3 is TGTGCCAGTAGTATGTTGGAACAGGGAAGACAGCCCCAGCATTTT. Translation gives CASSMLEQGRQPQHF.

The V call is TRBV18, the J call TRBJ1-5; a possible D gene is TRBD1 (6 bases). The CDR3 consists of 15 residues. Trimming pared 3 bases from V and 4 bases from J, leaving 13 bases between. The V gene's germline CDR1 is KGHSH and CDR2 LQKENI. The CDR3 sequence: CASSPGQGRNQPQHF. CDR3 sequence (DNA): TGTGCCAGCTCACCGGGGCAGGGGAGAAATCAGCCCCAGCATTTT.

The rearrangement joins TRBV5-5 to TRBJ1-2; D is uncertain. Germline V gives CDR1 SGHKS, CDR2 YYEKEE (reference sequence). V was pared by 1 base and J by 3 bases, with 7 bases between. The CDR3 sequence is 13 residues long. The CDR3 is CASSLTGYYGYTF. In DNA, the CDR3 is TGTGCCAGCAGCTTGACGGGATACTATGGCTACACCTTC. Full variable domain (rest looked up from reference TRBV5-5 and TRBJ1-2): DAGVTQSPTHLIKTRGQQVTLRCSPISGHKSVSWYQQVLGQGPQFIFQYYEKEERGRGNFPDRFSARQFPNYSSELNVNALLLGDSALYLCASSLTGYYGYTFGSGTRLTVV.

The chain links TRBV19 to TRBJ2-1, with D maybe TRBD2 (7 bases). Germline CDR1 LNHDA, CDR2 SQIVND (reference sequence). Between the trimmed V and J ends, which lost 7 bases and 12 bases, there was a span of 22 bases. This CDR3 contains 14 residues. CDR3 bases: TGTGCCAGTATGTTCGGGGGAGGGGGACAAGGGCAGTTCTTC. Protein sequence: CASMFGGGGQGQFF.

This chain joins TRBV4-2 and TRBJ2-3; 7 bases fit TRBD1. The length of the CDR3 is 19 residues. Per germline, CDR1 LGHNA and CDR2 YNFKEQ. Trimming removed 0 bases from V and 0 bases from J; junction bases left unmatched: 12. This chain's CDR3 is CASSQEVSRTGTSTDTQYF. DNA of the CDR3: TGTGCCAGCAGCCAAGAGGTGTCTAGGACAGGAACTAGCACAGATACGCAGTATTTT.

The V call is TRBV19, the J call TRBJ1-2; the D is unclear. Trimming took off 2 bases at V and 4 bases at J, with 5 bases between the two ends. CDR1 is LNHDA and CDR2 is SQIVND in the germline V gene (reference sequence). This CDR3 has 12 amino acids. CDR3 DNA: TGTGCCAGTAGTATACAATCCTATGGCTACACCTTC. Translating gives CASSIQSYGYTF.

This chain uses TRBV6-4 with TRBJ2-3; the D gene is possibly TRBD2 (6 bases). The CDR3 is 13 amino acids. Looked up from germline, CDR1 is MRHNA and CDR2 is SNTAGT. V was shortened by 6 bases and J by 2 bases, with 9 bases between the two germline ends. The CDR3 region is CASRRGTTDTQYF. The CDR3, as DNA: TGTGCCAGCAGGCGGGGTACCACAGATACGCAGTATTTT.

The chain recombines TRBV5-1 with TRBJ1-2, with 7 bases aligning to TRBD1. The germline CDR1 and CDR2 sequences are SGHRS and YFSETQ. This CDR3 comprises 13 residues. Trimming cost V 2 bases and J 6 bases; bases outside gene matches: 4. The CDR3 sequence is CASSFVGGDGYTF. Written as DNA, the CDR3 is TGCGCCAGCAGCTTTGTAGGGGGCGATGGCTACACCTTC.

This chain connects TRBV15 to TRBJ2-7; 7 bases map to TRBD1. From germline, CDR1 is LNHNV and CDR2 YYDKDF (reference sequence). V trimming: 1 base; J trimming: 3 bases; junction bases outside the gene matches: 6. The CDR3 runs to 15 residues. The CDR3 sequence: CATSRARTGSYEQYF. The DNA of the CDR3 is TGTGCCACCAGCAGAGCCCGGACAGGAAGCTACGAGCAGTACTTC.

This clone appeared a single time. This sequence joins TRBV27 and TRBJ2-2, with 12 positions matching TRBD2. The CDR3 is 17 amino acids. Germline-derived CDR1 and CDR2 are MNHEY and SMNVEV (reference sequence). With 8 bases clipped from V and 7 bases from J, the junction kept 14 bases outside the gene matches. CDR3 sequence reads: CASLPVLAGGQNGELFF. The CDR3 DNA is TGTGCCAGCCTTCCGGTTCTAGCGGGGGGGCAGAACGGGGAGCTGTTTTTT.

CDR3 sequence (DNA): TGTGCCAGCAGCTCACAGGGACAGGGCAATCAGCCCCAGCATTTT. Translation: CASSSQGQGNQPQHF. The chain links TRBV3-1 (or the pseudogene TRBV3-2) to TRBJ1-5, with 8 bases fitting TRBD1. CDR3 length: 15 amino acids. Germline lookup yields CDR1 LGHDT and CDR2 YNNKEL (reference sequence). Germline trimming cut 5 bases from V and 2 bases from J; bases unmatched to any gene: 5.

The V and J genes are TRBV10-1 and TRBJ2-1; 7 nucleotides line up with TRBD2. The CDR3 is 13 residues long. After removal of 5 bases from V and 7 bases from J, the junction contained 5 bases not matched to a gene. In germline, CDR1 is WNHNN, CDR2 SYGVQD (reference sequence). The DNA of the CDR3 is TGCGCCAGCAGTCCGGGCGGGAGTAATGAGCAGTTCTTC. Its protein product is CASSPGGSNEQFF.

This chain uses TRBV18 with TRBJ2-7, with 12 bases lining up with TRBD1. The CDR3 sequence is 16 residues long. J gave up 6 bases and V 2 bases, and 8 bases lay outside the gene matches. Germline values: CDR1 KGHSH, CDR2 LQKENI. CDR3 in DNA: TGTGCCAGCTCACCATGGGACAGGGGGCAAGTCGGCGAGCAGTACTTC. This codes for CASSPWDRGQVGEQYF.

This rearrangement joins TRBV7-9 to TRBJ1-1; D possibly corresponds to TRBD1 (5 bases). V gave up 3 bases and J gave up 8 bases, with 10 bases separating them. The germline V gene has CDR1 SEHNR and CDR2 FQNEAQ (reference sequence). This CDR3 has 12 amino acids. Here the CDR3 reads CASSFPGGEAFF. CDR3 nucleotides: TGTGCCAGCAGCTTTCCGGGGGGAGAAGCTTTCTTT.

The CDR3 protein is CASSPSSGGEQFF. Here the CDR3 DNA reads TGTGCCAGCAGCCCGTCTAGCGGGGGCGAGCAGTTCTTC. The genes are TRBV11-3 and TRBJ2-1, with 10 positions matching TRBD2. The germline CDR1 and CDR2 sequences are SGHNT and YENEEA. J was trimmed by 10 bases and V by 5 bases; bases with no gene match: 5. The CDR3 extends over 13 amino acids.

The V and J genes are TRBV18 and TRBJ2-3; TRBD2 matches at 10 bases. Trimming at V came to 0 bases and at J to 7 bases, leaving 7 bases not matched to a gene. The CDR3 totals 16 residues. Germline values: CDR1 KGHSH, CDR2 LQKENI. The CDR3, as DNA: TGTGCCAGCTCACCACCAGGGCTAGCGGGGGATCATACGCAGTATTTT. It translates to CASSPPGLAGDHTQYF.